The 21 T cell receptor beta chains given below trace back to one sample, sequenced in a study of cytomegalovirus exposure and HLA in healthy donors. Vbeta (60) and Jbeta (13) primers were used in the PCR. This table comes from immunoSEQ multiplex PCR, and its TCRdb copy is limited to in-frame clones, with some not included. The data show 200,000 to 250,000 clones, 70% to 90% seen once. Sequencing input: PBMCs. Source of these receptors: a woman between 55 and 75 years old in good health and CMV-seropositive.

This clone came up a few times. This chain links TRBV7-9 with TRBJ1-4, with 8 bases fitting TRBD1. CDR3 size: 16 residues. Trimming removed 1 base from V and 5 bases from J; junction bases left unmatched: 6. In germline, CDR1 is SEHNR, CDR2 FQNEAQ (reference sequence). The CDR3 nucleotides read TGTGCCAGCAGCTTAGGGCAGGGGGCCTTCAATGAAAAACTGTTTTTT. This gives the protein CASSLGQGAFNEKLFF.

The J gene is TRBJ1-2, the V gene TRBV2; TRBD1 might be the D (5 bases). Trimming left V 2 bases short and J 4 bases short, with 14 bases between. Germline V CDR1 and CDR2: SNHLY, FYNNEI. This CDR3 region has 15 residues. CDR3 coding DNA: TGTGCCAGCAGTGAACGTTCAGGGCGCGTCTATGGCTACACCTTC. Translated, it gives CASSERSGRVYGYTF.

V is TRBV2 and J is TRBJ2-3; 8 bases agree with TRBD2. Unmatched junction bases numbered 3, after V lost 6 bases and J lost 10 bases. In germline, CDR1 is SNHLY, CDR2 FYNNEI. There are 11 residues in the CDR3. The CDR3 loop is CASSGLAAQYF. CDR3 in DNA: TGTGCCAGCAGCGGACTAGCCGCGCAGTATTTT.

V and J are TRBV6-5 and TRBJ1-1; no reliable D call. The CDR3 runs to 15 residues. From germline, CDR1 is MNHEY and CDR2 SVGAGI. Trimming left V 7 bases short and J 0 bases short, with 15 bases between. The CDR3 reads CASTGSSGVNTEAFF. The CDR3 bases are TGTGCCAGCACGGGATCATCTGGGGTGAACACTGAAGCTTTCTTT.

This clone has a single count. This sequence joins TRBV5-4 and TRBJ2-5; tentatively, D is TRBD2 (5 bases). The CDR3 consists of 15 residues. Germline lookup yields CDR1 SGHNT and CDR2 YYREEE (reference sequence). V was trimmed by 0 bases and J by 5 bases, leaving 14 bases between them. CDR3 in amino acids: CASSLVGVVTETQYF. The CDR3 nucleotides are TGTGCCAGCAGCTTGGTGGGAGTTGTTACGGAGACCCAGTACTTC. The complete variable domain, with remaining parts taken from reference TRBV5-4 and TRBJ2-5, reads ETGVTQSPTHLIKTRGQQVTLRCSSQSGHNTVSWYQQALGQGPQFIFQYYREEENGRGNFPPRFSGLQFPNYSSELNVNALELDDSALYLCASSLVGVVTETQYFGPGTRLLVL.

The rearrangement uses TRBV6-6 and TRBJ2-7; D unclear. Trimming cost V 5 bases and J 3 bases, with 8 bases left between them. The CDR3 is made up of 12 amino acids. The germline V gene encodes CDR1 MNHNY and CDR2 SVGAGI (reference sequence). CDR3 protein: CASSPPDYEQYF. As DNA, the CDR3 is TGTGCCAGCAGTCCGCCAGACTACGAGCAGTACTTC.

The chain recombines TRBV7-2 with TRBJ2-1; a possible D gene is TRBD1 (6 bases). Germline V gives CDR1 SGHTA, CDR2 FQGNSA. The CDR3 runs to 15 residues. Trimming cost V 1 base and J 8 bases, with 15 bases left between them. The DNA of the CDR3 is TGTGCCAGCAGCTTAGGGGGGCGTTCGGTCTATGAGCAGTTCTTC. Protein: CASSLGGRSVYEQFF.

In this sample, this clone turned up once. The chain recombines TRBV9 with TRBJ1-2; D is ambiguous. Germline values: CDR1 SGDLS, CDR2 YYNGEE. The CDR3 covers 15 residues. The V end was cut by 0 bases, the J end by 0 bases, with 9 bases between. The CDR3: CASSVDRFTNYGYTF. The CDR3 nucleotides read TGTGCCAGCAGCGTAGATAGATTTACTAACTATGGCTACACCTTC.

This chain uses TRBV14 with TRBJ2-7; possible D gene TRBD1, 5 bases. Germline V gene lookup returns CDR1 SGHDN and CDR2 FVKESK. The V and J ends lost 4 bases and 3 bases respectively, with 13 bases between them. CDR3 length equals 14 residues. In nucleotides, the CDR3 is TGTGCCAGCAGCCCTCGGACAACTCTCTACGAGCAGTACTTC. Its protein is CASSPRTTLYEQYF.

This chain joins TRBV2 and TRBJ2-7, with 11 bases aligning to TRBD2. CDR1 and CDR2 from the germline V gene are SNHLY and FYNNEI. Losses at the gene ends were 10 bases for V and 0 bases for J; bases not matched to a gene: 5. The CDR3 runs 14 residues. In nucleotides, the CDR3 is TGTGCCACCACCGGGACTAGCGGCTCCTACGAGCAGTACTTC. This codes for CATTGTSGSYEQYF.

The chain links TRBV9 to TRBJ2-2, with TRBD2 matching 8 bases. With V trimmed by 0 bases and J by 1 base, 2 bases remained unmatched. The CDR3 extends over 16 amino acids. The V gene's germline CDR1 is SGDLS and CDR2 YYNGEE. The CDR3 DNA follows: TGTGCCAGCAGCGTAGCCCTAGCGGGGAACACCGGGGAGCTGTTTTTT. Translated, it gives CASSVALAGNTGELFF. The whole variable domain, filled in from reference TRBV9 and TRBJ2-2, reads DSGVTQTPKHLITATGQRVTLRCSPRSGDLSVYWYQQSLDQGLQFLIQYYNGEERAKGNILERFSAQQFPDLHSELNLSSLELGDSALYFCASSVALAGNTGELFFGEGSRLTVL.

The J gene is TRBJ2-7, the V gene TRBV5-4; 10 nucleotides match TRBD2. The CDR3 contains 15 residues. CDR1 SGHNT and CDR2 YYREEE come from the germline V gene (reference sequence). V shed 5 bases and J 2 bases; nucleotides not matched to a gene: 7. The CDR3 nucleotides are TGTGCCAGCAGTTCTCAAGCGGGAGGGCCCTACGAGCAGTACTTC. This sequence encodes CASSSQAGGPYEQYF.

This clone turned up a few times. The chain has TRBV25-1 and TRBJ2-5; the D gene is possibly TRBD1 (5 bases). This CDR3 spans 12 amino acids. Germline CDR1 reads MGHDK; CDR2 reads SYGVNS. V was pared by 1 base and J by 7 bases, with 7 bases between. Here the CDR3 DNA reads TGTGCCAGCAGTGAATGGGGCCCGACCCAGTACTTC. Amino acids: CASSEWGPTQYF. Looking up the rest from reference TRBV25-1 and TRBJ2-5 gives the full variable domain: EADIYQTPRYLVIGTGKKITLECSQTMGHDKMYWYQQDPGMELHLIHYSYGVNSTEKGDLSSESTVSRIRTEHFPLTLESARPSHTSQYLCASSEWGPTQYFGPGTRLLVL.

The chain couples TRBV5-1 to TRBJ2-1; a possible D gene is TRBD2 (5 bases). V shed 4 bases and J shed 8 bases, with 10 bases lying between them. The length of the CDR3 is 12 residues. Germline-derived CDR1 and CDR2 are SGHRS and YFSETQ. The CDR3 loop reads CASSRTGDEQFF. The DNA of the CDR3 is TGCGCCAGCAGCCGCACCGGGGATGAGCAGTTCTTC.

This rearrangement joins TRBV18 to TRBJ1-2; TRBD1 aligns across 7 bases. Trimming removed 5 bases from V and 10 bases from J; junction bases left unmatched: 13. Germline V CDR1 and CDR2: KGHSH, LQKENI. The CDR3 covers 14 residues. CDR3 sequence: CASSSGTAPMPYTF. The DNA for the CDR3 is TGTGCCAGCTCATCTGGGACAGCTCCTATGCCCTACACCTTC.

V and J are TRBV4-1 and TRBJ1-1, with a possible D match to TRBD1 (5 bases). From germline, CDR1 is MGHRA and CDR2 YSYEKL. This CDR3 region has 14 residues. The V end lost 1 base, the J end lost 3 bases, and 9 bases lay between the germline ends. CDR3 sequence (DNA): TGCGCCAGCAGCCAAGCAGGGAGGGACACTGAAGCTTTCTTT. It translates to CASSQAGRDTEAFF.

Concerning this clone itself: At one of its ends the junction is not consistent with the germline gene, which may arise from a read error. This chain links TRBV7-9 with TRBJ1-1, with a weak D call TRBD1 (6 bases). In germline, CDR1 is SEHNR, CDR2 FQNEAQ (reference sequence). This CDR3 comprises 16 residues. CDR3 in amino acids: CSSSLIASRGNTEAFF. CDR3 DNA sequence: TGTTCCAGCAGCTTAATCGCATCCAGGGGGAACACTGAAGCTTTCTTT. The entire variable domain, with the rest obtained from reference TRBV7-9 and TRBJ1-1, is as follows: DTGVSQNPRHKITKRGQNVTFRCDPISEHNRLYWYRQTLGQGPEFLTYFQNEAQLEKSRLLSDRFSAERPKGSFSTLEIQRTEQGDSAMYLCSSSLIASRGNTEAFFGQGTRLTVV.

This rearrangement joins TRBV12-5 to TRBJ1-2, with 10 bases fitting TRBD1. The junction had 4 bases not matched to a gene; V was cut back by 3 bases and J by 3 bases. Per the germline V gene, CDR1 is LGHNT and CDR2 is FRNRAP. This CDR3 comprises 15 residues. In DNA, the CDR3 is TGTGCTAGTGGTTTAGGGGACAGGGGCCACTATGGCTACACCTTC. Its translation: CASGLGDRGHYGYTF.

The rearrangement uses TRBV7-6 and TRBJ2-1, with 12 bases aligning to TRBD2. V dropped 4 bases and J dropped 6; count of bases not matched to a gene: 4. There are 15 residues in the CDR3. Germline V lookup: CDR1 SGHVS, CDR2 FNYEAQ. CDR3 loop: CASSWLAGGTNEQFF. The CDR3 region has the DNA TGTGCCAGCAGCTGGCTAGCGGGAGGGACCAATGAGCAGTTCTTC.

The CDR3 DNA reads as TGTGCCAGCAGCCAGGGACTACGCAGGAGGAATGAGCAGTTCTTC. Its protein is CASSQGLRRRNEQFF. This sequence joins TRBV14 and TRBJ2-1, with 7 nucleotides matching TRBD2. Germline CDR1 and CDR2: SGHDN and FVKESK. The trim removed 3 bases at V and 7 bases at J, leaving 9 bases unmatched. The CDR3 totals 15 residues.

V gene TRBV27 combines with J gene TRBJ2-5, with 13 bases matching TRBD2. The J call is in doubt because the DNA end fits TRBJ2-7 better. Germline CDR1 MNHEY, CDR2 SMNVEV (reference sequence). This CDR3 region has 15 residues. This CDR3 reads CASSRGLAGRSEQYF. As DNA, the CDR3 is TGTGCCAGCAGCAGGGGACTAGCGGGAAGGAGCGAGCAGTACTTC.